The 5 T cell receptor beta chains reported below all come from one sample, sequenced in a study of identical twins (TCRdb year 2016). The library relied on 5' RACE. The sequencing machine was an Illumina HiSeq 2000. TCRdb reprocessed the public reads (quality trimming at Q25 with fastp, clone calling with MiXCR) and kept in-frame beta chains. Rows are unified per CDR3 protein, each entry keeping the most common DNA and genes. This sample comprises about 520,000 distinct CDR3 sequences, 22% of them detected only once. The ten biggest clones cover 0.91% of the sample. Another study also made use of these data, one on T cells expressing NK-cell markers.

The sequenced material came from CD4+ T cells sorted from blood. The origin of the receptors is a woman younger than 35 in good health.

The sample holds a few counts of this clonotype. CDR3 in DNA: TGCGCCAGCAGCTTGGTTCCTCGGACAACTGAAGCTTTCTTT. Its protein is CASSLVPRTTEAFF. The V call is TRBV5-1, the J call TRBJ1-1, with D possibly matching TRBD1 (5 bases). The CDR3 runs 14 residues. V lost 0 bases and J 5 bases, leaving 11 bases between the germline ends. CDR1 SGHRS and CDR2 YFSETQ come from the germline V gene.

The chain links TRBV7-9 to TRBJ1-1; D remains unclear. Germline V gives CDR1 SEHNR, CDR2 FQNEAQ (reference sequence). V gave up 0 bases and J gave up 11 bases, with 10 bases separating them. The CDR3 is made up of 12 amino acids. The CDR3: CASSLAARWAFF. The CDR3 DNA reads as TGTGCCAGCAGCTTAGCGGCCAGGTGGGCTTTCTTT.

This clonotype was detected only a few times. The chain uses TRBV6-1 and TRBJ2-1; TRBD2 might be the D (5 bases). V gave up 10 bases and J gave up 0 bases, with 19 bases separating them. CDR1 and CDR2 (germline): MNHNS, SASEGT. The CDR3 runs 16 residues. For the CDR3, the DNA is TGTGCCACCAGAAAAGGCGGGTTAACCTCCTACAATGAGCAGTTCTTC. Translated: CATRKGGLTSYNEQFF.

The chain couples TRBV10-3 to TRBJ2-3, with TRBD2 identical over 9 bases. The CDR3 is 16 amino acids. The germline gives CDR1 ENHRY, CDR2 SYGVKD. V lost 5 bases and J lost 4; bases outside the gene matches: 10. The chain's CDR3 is CAISPRTSEGADTQYF. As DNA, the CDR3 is TGTGCCATCAGTCCGCGGACTAGCGAGGGGGCAGATACGCAGTATTTT.

The DNA for the CDR3 is TGTGCCAGCAGTTTAATTGTATCCGGGGCATCTTACCACAATGAGCAGTTCTTC. This gives the protein CASSLIVSGASYHNEQFF. The chain recombines TRBV12-3 or TRBV12-4 with TRBJ2-1; the D call may be TRBD1 or TRBD2 (5 bases each). With 2 bases removed from V and 5 bases from J, the gap between germline ends came to 22 bases. The CDR3 length is 18 residues.